This T cell receptor (beta chain) was documented in a study of T cell responses to AZD1222 COVID-19 vaccine. Study outcomes and limitations: Recipients of two AZD1222 doses showed rising Spike-specific TCR breadth and depth. Mostly white British, mostly female donors; authors suggested clonal diversity may be underestimated. Among those given AZD1222, only 5 to 7 were seropositive at baseline.

Germline CDR1 and CDR2: SGHVS and FQNEAQ. V lost 5 bases and J lost 1; bases outside the gene matches: 8. The CDR3 loop spans 16 amino acids. Turning to this clone: Its specificity is not known.

TCRdb keeps only in-frame clones here, not all; method: immunoSEQ multiplex PCR. The sample shows 170,000 or so clones, 90% of them seen only once. This chain joins TRBV7-8 and TRBJ1-3; 7 bases are shared with TRBD1. This receptor was taken from an adult in good health. Sequenced material: peripheral blood, taken on day 0 of AZD1222 vaccination. The CDR3 loop reads CASSPQQGWSGNTIYF. CDR3 bases: TGTGCCAGCAGCCCCCAACAGGGGTGGTCTGGAAACACCATATATTTT.